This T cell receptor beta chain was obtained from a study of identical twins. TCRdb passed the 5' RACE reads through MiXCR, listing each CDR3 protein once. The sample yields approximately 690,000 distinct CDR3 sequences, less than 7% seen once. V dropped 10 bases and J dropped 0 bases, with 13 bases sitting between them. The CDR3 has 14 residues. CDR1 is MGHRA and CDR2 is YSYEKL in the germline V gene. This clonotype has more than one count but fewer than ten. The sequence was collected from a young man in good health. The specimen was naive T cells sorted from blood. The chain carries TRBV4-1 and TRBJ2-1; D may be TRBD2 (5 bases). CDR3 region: CATGKGFSYNEQFF. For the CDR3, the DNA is TGCGCCACGGGAAAGGGCTTCTCCTACAATGAGCAGTTCTTC.